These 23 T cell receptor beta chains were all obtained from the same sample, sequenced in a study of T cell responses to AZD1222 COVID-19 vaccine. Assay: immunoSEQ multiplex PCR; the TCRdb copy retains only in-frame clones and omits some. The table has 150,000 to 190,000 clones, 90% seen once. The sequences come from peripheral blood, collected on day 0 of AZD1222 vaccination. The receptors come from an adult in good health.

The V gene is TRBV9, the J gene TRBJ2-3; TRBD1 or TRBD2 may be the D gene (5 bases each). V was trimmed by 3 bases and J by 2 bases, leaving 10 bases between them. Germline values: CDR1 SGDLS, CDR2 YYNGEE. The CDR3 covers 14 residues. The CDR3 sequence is CASSARDPTDTQYF. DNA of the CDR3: TGTGCCAGCAGCGCCCGGGACCCCACAGATACGCAGTATTTT.

CDR3 DNA: TGTGCCATCACAGACAGGAATACTAACTATGGCTACACCTTC. Protein product: CAITDRNTNYGYTF. The chain carries TRBV10-3 and TRBJ1-2, with D tentatively TRBD1 (6 bases). V lost 7 bases, J lost 0 bases, and 12 bases lay in between. The germline V gene has CDR1 ENHRY and CDR2 SYGVKD. CDR3 length: 14 amino acids.

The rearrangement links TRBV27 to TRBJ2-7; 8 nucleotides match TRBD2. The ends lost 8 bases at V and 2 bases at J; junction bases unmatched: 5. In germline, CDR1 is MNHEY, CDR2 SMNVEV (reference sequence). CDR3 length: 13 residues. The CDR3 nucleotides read TGTGCCAGCGGACTCGGGAGGGCCTACGAGCAGTACTTC. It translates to CASGLGRAYEQYF.

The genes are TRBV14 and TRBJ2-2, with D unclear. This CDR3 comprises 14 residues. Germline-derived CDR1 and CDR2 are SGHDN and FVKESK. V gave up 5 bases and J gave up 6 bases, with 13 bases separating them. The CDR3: CASSYLFRPGELFF. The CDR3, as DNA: TGTGCCAGCAGCTACCTCTTTAGGCCCGGGGAGCTGTTTTTT.

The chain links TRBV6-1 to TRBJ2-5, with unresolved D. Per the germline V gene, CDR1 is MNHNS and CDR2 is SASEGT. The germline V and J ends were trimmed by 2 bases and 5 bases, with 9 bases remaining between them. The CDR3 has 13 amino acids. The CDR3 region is CASSEPPWETQYF. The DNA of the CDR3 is TGTGCCAGCAGTGAACCCCCCTGGGAGACCCAGTACTTC.

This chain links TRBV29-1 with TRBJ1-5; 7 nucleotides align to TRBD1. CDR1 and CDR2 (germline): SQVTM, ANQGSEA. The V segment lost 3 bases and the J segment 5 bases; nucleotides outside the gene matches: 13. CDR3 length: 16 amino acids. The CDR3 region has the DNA TGCAGCGTTGAGAGACCAGACAGGGAGATCGATCAGCCCCAGCATTTT. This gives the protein CSVERPDREIDQPQHF.

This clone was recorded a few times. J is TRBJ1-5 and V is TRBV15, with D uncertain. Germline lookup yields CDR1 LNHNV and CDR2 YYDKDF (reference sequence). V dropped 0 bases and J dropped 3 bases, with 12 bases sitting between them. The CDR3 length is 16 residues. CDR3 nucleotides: TGTGCCACCAGCAGAGATTCGGGGTTTGACAATCAGCCCCAGCATTTT. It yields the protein CATSRDSGFDNQPQHF.

CDR3 nucleotide sequence: TGTGCCAGCAGTGATCCCCAGGCCACTGAAGCTTTCTTT. As protein: CASSDPQATEAFF. The genes are TRBV25-1 and TRBJ1-1; D not certain. In germline, CDR1 is MGHDK, CDR2 SYGVNS. V was clipped by 3 bases and J by 4 bases, with 9 bases between them. CDR3 size: 13 residues.

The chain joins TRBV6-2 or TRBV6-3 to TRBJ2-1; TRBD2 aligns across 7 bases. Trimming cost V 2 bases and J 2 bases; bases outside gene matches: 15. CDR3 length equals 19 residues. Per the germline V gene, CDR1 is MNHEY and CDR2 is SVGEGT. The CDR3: CASSYPGTPPGTTYNEQFF. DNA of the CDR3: TGTGCCAGCAGTTACCCAGGGACTCCACCGGGGACTACCTACAATGAGCAGTTCTTC.

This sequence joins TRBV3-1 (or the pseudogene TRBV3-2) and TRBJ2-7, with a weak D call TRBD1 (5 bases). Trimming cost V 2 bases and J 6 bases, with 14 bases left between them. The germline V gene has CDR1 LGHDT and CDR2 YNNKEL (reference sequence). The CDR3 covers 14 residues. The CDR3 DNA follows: TGTGCCAGCAGCCAAAGGCAGGGTGGCGTCGAGCAGTACTTC. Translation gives CASSQRQGGVEQYF.

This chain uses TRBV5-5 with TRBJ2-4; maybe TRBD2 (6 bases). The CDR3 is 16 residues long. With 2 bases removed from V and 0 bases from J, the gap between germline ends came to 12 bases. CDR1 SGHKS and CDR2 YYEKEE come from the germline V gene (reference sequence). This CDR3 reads CASSFSAGLAKNIQYF. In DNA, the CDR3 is TGTGCCAGCAGCTTCAGTGCGGGACTAGCCAAAAACATTCAGTACTTC.

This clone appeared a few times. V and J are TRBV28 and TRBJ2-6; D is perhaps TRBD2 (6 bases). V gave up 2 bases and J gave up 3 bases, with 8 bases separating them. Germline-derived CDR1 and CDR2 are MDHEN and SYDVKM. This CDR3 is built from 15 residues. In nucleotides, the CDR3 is TGTGCCAGCAGTTTAGGGGGACTTGGGGCCAACGTCCTGACTTTC. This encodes CASSLGGLGANVLTF.

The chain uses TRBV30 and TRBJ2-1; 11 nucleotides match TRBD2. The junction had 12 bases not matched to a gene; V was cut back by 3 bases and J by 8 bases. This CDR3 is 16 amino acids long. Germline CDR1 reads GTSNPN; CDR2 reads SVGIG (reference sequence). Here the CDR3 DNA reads TGTGCCTGGAGGCCACCTTTAGCGGGAGGGAGCTATGAGCAGTTCTTC. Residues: CAWRPPLAGGSYEQFF.

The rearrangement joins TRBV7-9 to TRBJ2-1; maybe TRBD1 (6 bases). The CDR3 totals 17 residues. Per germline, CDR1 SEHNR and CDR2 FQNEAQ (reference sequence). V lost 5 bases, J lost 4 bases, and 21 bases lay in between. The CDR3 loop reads CASSRHKGVSFYNEQFF. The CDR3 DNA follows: TGTGCCAGCAGCCGACACAAGGGGGTTAGTTTTTACAATGAGCAGTTCTTC.

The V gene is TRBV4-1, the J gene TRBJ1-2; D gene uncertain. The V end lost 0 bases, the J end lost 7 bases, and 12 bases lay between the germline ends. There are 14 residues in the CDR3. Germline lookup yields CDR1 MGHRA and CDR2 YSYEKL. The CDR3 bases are TGCGCCAGCAGCCAAGATCCCGGGGAGGGTGGCTACACCTTC. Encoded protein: CASSQDPGEGGYTF.

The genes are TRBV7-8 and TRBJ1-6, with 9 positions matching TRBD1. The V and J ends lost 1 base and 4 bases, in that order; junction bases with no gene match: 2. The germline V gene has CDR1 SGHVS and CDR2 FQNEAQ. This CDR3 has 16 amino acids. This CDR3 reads CASSLDGTGYNSPLHF. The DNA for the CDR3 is TGTGCCAGCAGCTTAGATGGGACAGGGTATAATTCACCCCTCCACTTT.

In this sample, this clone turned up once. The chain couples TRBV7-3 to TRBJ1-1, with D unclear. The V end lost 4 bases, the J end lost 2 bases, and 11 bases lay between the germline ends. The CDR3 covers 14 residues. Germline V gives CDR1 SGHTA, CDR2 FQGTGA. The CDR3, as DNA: TGTGCCAGCAGCTCGACTTCAGAAAACACTGAAGCTTTCTTT. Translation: CASSSTSENTEAFF.

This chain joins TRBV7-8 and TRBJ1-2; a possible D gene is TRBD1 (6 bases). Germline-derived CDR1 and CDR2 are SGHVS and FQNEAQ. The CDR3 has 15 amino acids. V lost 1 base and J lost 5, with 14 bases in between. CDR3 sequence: CASSLEPRGPYGYTF. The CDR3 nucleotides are TGTGCCAGCAGCTTAGAGCCCAGGGGACCGTATGGCTACACCTTC.

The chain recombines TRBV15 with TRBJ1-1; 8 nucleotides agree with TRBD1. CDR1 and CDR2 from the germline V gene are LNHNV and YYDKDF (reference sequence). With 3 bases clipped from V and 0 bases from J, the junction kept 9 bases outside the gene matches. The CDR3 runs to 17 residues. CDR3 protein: CATSSHPGQGLNTEAFF. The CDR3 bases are TGTGCCACCAGCAGTCATCCCGGACAGGGCTTGAACACTGAAGCTTTCTTT.

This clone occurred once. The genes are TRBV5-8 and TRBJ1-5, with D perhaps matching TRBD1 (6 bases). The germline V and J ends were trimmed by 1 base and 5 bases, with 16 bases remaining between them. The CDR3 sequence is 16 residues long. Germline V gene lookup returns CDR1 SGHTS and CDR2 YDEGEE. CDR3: CASSLSWVAGDQPQHF. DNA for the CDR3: TGTGCCAGCAGCTTGAGTTGGGTGGCAGGGGATCAGCCCCAGCATTTT. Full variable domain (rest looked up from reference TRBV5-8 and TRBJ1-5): EAGVTQSPTHLIKTRGQQATLRCSPISGHTSVYWYQQALGLGLQFLLWYDEGEERNRGNFPPRFSGRQFPNYSSELNVNALELEDSALYLCASSLSWVAGDQPQHFGDGTRLSIL.

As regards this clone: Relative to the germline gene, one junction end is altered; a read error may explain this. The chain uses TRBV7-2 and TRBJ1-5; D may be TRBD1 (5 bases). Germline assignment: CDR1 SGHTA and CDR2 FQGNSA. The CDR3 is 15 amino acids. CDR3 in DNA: TGTGCCAGCAGCTTAGAGCAGGGCCCCAATCGGCCCCAGCATTTT. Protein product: CASSLEQGPNRPQHF.

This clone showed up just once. This CDR3 reads CASSISSRERSPLHF. Here the CDR3 DNA reads TGTGCCAGTAGTATAAGTTCCAGGGAACGTTCACCCCTCCACTTT. The chain joins TRBV19 to TRBJ1-6; D may be TRBD1 (5 bases). The V gene lost 2 bases and the J gene lost 9 bases, with 14 bases spanning the gap. The CDR3 sequence is 15 residues long. The germline gives CDR1 LNHDA, CDR2 SQIVND (reference sequence).

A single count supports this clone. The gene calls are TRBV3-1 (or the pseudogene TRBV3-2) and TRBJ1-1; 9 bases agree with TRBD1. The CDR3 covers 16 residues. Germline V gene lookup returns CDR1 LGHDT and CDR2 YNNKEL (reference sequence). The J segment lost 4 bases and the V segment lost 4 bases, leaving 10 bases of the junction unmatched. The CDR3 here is CASSRDQQGAFTEAFF. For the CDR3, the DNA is TGTGCCAGCAGCCGGGACCAACAGGGGGCGTTCACTGAAGCTTTCTTT.